A single T cell receptor beta chain is shown here with its context. Its matching antigen is unknown. TCRdb reprocessed the 5' RACE reads; each CDR3 protein has one entry and no DNA is given. In all, the sample yields roughly 390,000 distinct CDR3 sequences. These data come from a study of T cells expressing NK-cell markers. Study-wide context: From sorted CD3+CD56+NKG2C+, CD3+CD56+NKG2C- and CD3+CD56-NKG2C+ T cells came the TCR beta repertoires. Within the sequenced cohort of eight donors, seven exhibited HCMV seropositivity and one was seronegative.

The study, taken as a whole, reports: Nothing established the HCMV specificity of expanded NKG2C+ T cell clones. About 1.0-8% of CD8+ T cells in 6 or 7 donors belonged to dominant NKG2C+ clonotypes.

CDR3 size: 13 residues. Germline V CDR1 and CDR2: MNHNS, SASEGT. What was sequenced was blood T cells: a sorted CD56 or NKG2C T cell subset, CD4+ or CD8+ T cells, or bulk PBMC T cells (not recorded which). This TCR was recovered from a man aged 18-70 years in good health. The chain employs TRBV6-1 and TRBJ1-5; TCRdb names TRBD1, which stays unverified in the absence of DNA. CDR3 residues: CASSEELDRGRDF.